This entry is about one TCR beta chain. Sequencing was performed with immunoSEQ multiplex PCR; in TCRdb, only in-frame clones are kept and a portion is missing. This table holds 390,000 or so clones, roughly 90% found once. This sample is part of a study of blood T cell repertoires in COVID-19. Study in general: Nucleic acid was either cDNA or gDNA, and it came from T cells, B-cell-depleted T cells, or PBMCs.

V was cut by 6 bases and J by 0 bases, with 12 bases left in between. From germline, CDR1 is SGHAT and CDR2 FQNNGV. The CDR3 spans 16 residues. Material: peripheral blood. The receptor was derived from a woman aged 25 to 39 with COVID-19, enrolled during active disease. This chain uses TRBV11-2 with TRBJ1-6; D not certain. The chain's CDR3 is CASRRVRSSYNSPLHF. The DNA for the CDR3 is TGTGCCAGCAGGAGGGTGCGGAGCTCCTATAATTCACCCCTCCACTTT. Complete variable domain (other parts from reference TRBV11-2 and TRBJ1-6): EAGVAQSPRYKIIEKRQSVAFWCNPISGHATLYWYQQILGQGPKLLIQFQNNGVVDDSQLPKDRFSAERLKGVDSTLKIQPAKLEDSAVYLCASRRVRSSYNSPLHFGNGTRLTVT.